Given below is one T cell receptor (beta chain) in context. A read error may explain this, as a much larger clone is one base away. Three rounds of nested PCR, following a modified ARM-PCR protocol, produced the TCRbeta library. TCRdb passed the multiplex PCR reads through MiXCR, listing each CDR3 protein once. The sample contains 120,000 or so distinct CDR3 sequences, roughly 64% of which appear only once. RNA was extracted from bulk tissue without any cell sorting. The record originates from a study of tumor and adjacent non-tumor tissue in lung cancer. Material: lung tumor tissue. This TCR derives from a man aged 25 to 40 with non-small cell lung cancer.

CDR3 DNA sequence: TGTGCCAGCAGGGGCGCGTACAATGAGCACTTCTTC. As protein: CASRGAYNEHFF. V and J are TRBV12-3 or TRBV12-4 and TRBJ2-1; D gene ambiguous. This CDR3 has 12 residues.